One sample yielded the 2 T cell receptor beta chains listed below, sequenced in a study of vaccination and CD4 T cells after COVID-19. Their antigens are not known. Cultured CD4+ T-cell DNA underwent Oncomine TCR Beta short-read sequencing. TCRdb reprocessed the PCR reads via MiXCR and lists one record per CDR3 protein. Altogether some 7,000 distinct CDR3 sequences are present, about 38% being singletons, with the ten largest covering under 40%. Regarding treatment: roughly 10-day PBMC culture with coronavirus spike peptide pools or control peptides (ViraFEST assay). Researchers collected the unexposed donor's CD4+ T cells before the COVID-19 pandemic (2011-2018). The specimen sequenced was CD4+ T cells from blood, cultured in vitro. The receptors were gathered from a human donor in good health.

The chain has TRBV5-1 and TRBJ1-1; weak D call: TRBD1 (6 bases). The CDR3 spans 14 residues. Germline CDR1 SGHRS, CDR2 YFSETQ. V was trimmed by 3 bases and J by 12 bases, leaving 21 bases between them. The CDR3 sequence is CASSSLGGTINPFF. DNA of the CDR3: TGCGCCAGCAGCTCCCTGGGTGGGACAATCAATCCTTTCTTT.

This clonotype was observed a handful of times. The J gene is TRBJ1-5, the V gene TRBV20-1; possible D gene TRBD1, 5 bases. Germline CDR1 DFQATT, CDR2 SNEGSKA (reference sequence). This CDR3 spans 17 amino acids. Trimming took 0 bases from V and 4 from J, leaving 19 bases between them. CDR3 nucleotide sequence: TGCAGTGCTAGAGATGGGGCAAAGGCGGCCAGAAATCAGCCCCAGCATTTT. Amino acid sequence: CSARDGAKAARNQPQHF.